This T cell receptor (beta chain) was found in a study of CD8 T cells in ankylosing spondylitis. Study results and limitations: Disease-associated clones were reportedly significantly overrepresented in matched ankylosing spondylitis synovial fluid.

With molecular barcodes, quantitative 5'-RACE was used to make the TCR beta libraries. MiXCR, run by TCRdb on the 5' RACE reads, gives a single entry per CDR3 protein. Seen here are under 250,000 distinct CDR3 sequences, 30% to 40% observed once, and the top ten hold 4% to 5.5%. V lost 6 bases and J lost 1; bases outside the gene matches: 6. The CDR3 consists of 14 residues. The germline V gene has CDR1 DFQATT and CDR2 SNEGSKA (reference sequence). This clonotype was seen repeatedly, ten times or more. Its specificity is not known. The sequence derives from a male donor with ankylosing spondylitis or in good health (not recorded which). The chain uses TRBV20-1 and TRBJ2-1, with 7 nucleotides matching TRBD2. The sample comprised blood, either unsorted or a sorted T cell fraction (not recorded which). CDR3 in amino acids: CSAAGDYSYNEQFF. DNA of the CDR3: TGCAGTGCCGCGGGGGATTATTCCTACAATGAGCAGTTCTTC.